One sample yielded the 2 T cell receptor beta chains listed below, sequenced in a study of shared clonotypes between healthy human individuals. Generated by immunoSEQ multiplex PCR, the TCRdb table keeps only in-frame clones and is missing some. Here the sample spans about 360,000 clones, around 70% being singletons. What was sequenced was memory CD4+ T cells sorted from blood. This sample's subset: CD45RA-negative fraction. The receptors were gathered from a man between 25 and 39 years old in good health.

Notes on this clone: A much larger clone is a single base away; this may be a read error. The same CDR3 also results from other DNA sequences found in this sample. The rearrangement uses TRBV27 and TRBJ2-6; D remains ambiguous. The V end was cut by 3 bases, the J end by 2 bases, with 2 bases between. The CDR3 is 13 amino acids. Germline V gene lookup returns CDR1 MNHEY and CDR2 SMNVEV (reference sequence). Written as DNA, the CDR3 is TGTGCCAGCAGTTTTCCTGGGGCCAACGTCCTGACTTTC. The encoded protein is CASSFPGANVLTF.

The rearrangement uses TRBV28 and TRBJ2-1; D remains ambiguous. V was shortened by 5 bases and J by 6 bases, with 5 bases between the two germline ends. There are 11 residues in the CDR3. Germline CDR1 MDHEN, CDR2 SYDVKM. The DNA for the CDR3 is TGTGCCAGCAGTGGGCGCAATGAGCAGTTCTTC. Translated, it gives CASSGRNEQFF.